This T cell receptor (beta chain) comes out of a study of beta chain features in type 1 diabetes. Overall study findings and caveats: The study found fewer insertions and more deletions at VDJ junctions in type 1 diabetes patients.

Worth noting for this clone: Its antigen is as yet unknown.

Every single donor gave one heparinised blood draw, and these averaged roughly 0.11 L. Sorted CD4+ subsets: naive, central memory, regulatory, stem cell-like memory (CD45RO/CCR7/CD25/CD127/CD95/CD27 panel). Germline V gene data show CDR1 as MDHEN and CDR2 as SYDVKM. This CDR3 contains 15 residues. Trimming left V 6 bases short and J 3 bases short, with 17 bases between. Reverse transcription of all isolated RNA meant that expressed TCRB transcripts were sequenced. It was found that naive, central memory and regulatory T cell samples averaged about 4 million reads. TCRdb's table, derived via immunoSEQ multiplex PCR, lists solely in-frame clones and lacks some. Of fewer than 900,000 clones listed, 15% to 20% are singletons.

This clonotype originated in a woman between 18 and 29 years old in good health. Sequences were obtained from naive CD4+ T cells from blood. This chain connects TRBV28 to TRBJ1-1; D is uncertain. CDR3 nucleotide sequence: TGTGCCAGCAGGGCCCTGTGGTTTGAGGACACTGAAGCTTTCTTT. Amino acid sequence: CASRALWFEDTEAFF.